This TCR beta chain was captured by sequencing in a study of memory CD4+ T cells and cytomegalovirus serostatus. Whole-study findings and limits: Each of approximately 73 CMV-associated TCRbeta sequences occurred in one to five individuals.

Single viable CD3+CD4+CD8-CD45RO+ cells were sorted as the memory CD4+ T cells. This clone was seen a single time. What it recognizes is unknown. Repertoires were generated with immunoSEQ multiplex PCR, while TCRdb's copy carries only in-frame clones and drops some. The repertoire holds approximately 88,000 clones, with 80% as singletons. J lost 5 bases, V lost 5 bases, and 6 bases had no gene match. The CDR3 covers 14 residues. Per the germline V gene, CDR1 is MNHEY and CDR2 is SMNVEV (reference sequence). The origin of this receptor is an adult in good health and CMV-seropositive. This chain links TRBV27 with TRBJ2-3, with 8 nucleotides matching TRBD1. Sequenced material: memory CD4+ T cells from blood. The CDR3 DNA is TGTGCCAGCAGTCCAAGGACAGGGAAAGATACGCAGTATTTT. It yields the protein CASSPRTGKDTQYF.